The 10 T cell receptor beta chains given below trace back to one sample, sequenced in a study of blood T cells in healthy people across ages. Primers used in a second PCR of about 7 to 12 cycles were a sample-barcoded 5' primer and a J-beta primer mix. TCRdb re-analysed the 5' RACE reads in MiXCR, keeping a single row per CDR3 protein. Found here are about 1.6 million distinct CDR3 sequences, roughly 32% of them singletons; the top ten hold roughly 12%. Source material: blood. Receptors originate from a woman in her thirties in good health.

The genes are TRBV28 and TRBJ1-2, with TRBD1 identical over 10 bases. The CDR3 loop spans 13 amino acids. The J segment lost 7 bases and the V segment lost 6 bases, leaving 5 bases of the junction unmatched. CDR1 is MDHEN and CDR2 is SYDVKM in the germline V gene. CDR3 DNA: TGTGCCAGCAGGACAGGGGGCGGTGGTGGCTACACCTTC. Translated, it gives CASRTGGGGGYTF.

This clonotype appeared many times. The V gene is TRBV29-1, the J gene TRBJ2-3, with D possibly TRBD2 on 5 matching bases. Trimming shortened V by 5 bases and J by 5 bases, and 8 bases separated the two germline ends. The CDR3 runs 11 residues. The germline CDR1 and CDR2 sequences are SQVTM and ANQGSEA. CDR3 bases: TGCAGCGTTACAGAGGGAGATACGCAGTATTTT. Its translation: CSVTEGDTQYF.

The V call is TRBV18, the J call TRBJ2-1; 7 bases line up with TRBD1. CDR1 and CDR2 (germline): KGHSH, LQKENI. CDR3 length: 14 amino acids. V lost 4 bases and J lost 5; bases outside the gene matches: 5. In DNA, the CDR3 is TGTGCCAGCTCACAAAGGACAGGAGACAATGAGCAGTTCTTC. Amino acids: CASSQRTGDNEQFF.

This clonotype has a handful of counts. The V gene is TRBV12-3 or TRBV12-4, the J gene TRBJ2-5, with unresolved D. CDR3 size: 14 residues. The ends were cut back, 3 bases at V and 7 bases at J, with 15 bases in the middle. The CDR3 DNA is TGTGCCAGCAGTTTGGATAGGGCTTCCGGGACCCAGTACTTC. Translation gives CASSLDRASGTQYF.

This clonotype was detected a few times. In nucleotides, the CDR3 is TGTGCCAGCAGCGTAGACGGAGACAATGAGCAGTTCTTC. Amino acid sequence: CASSVDGDNEQFF. This chain joins TRBV9 and TRBJ2-1; D remains ambiguous. CDR1 and CDR2 (germline): SGDLS, YYNGEE. The CDR3 extends over 13 amino acids. Trimming removed 0 bases from V and 5 bases from J, with 6 bases in between.

Only a few counts were recorded for this clonotype. The chain links TRBV2 to TRBJ2-1; D is undetermined. The V gene's germline CDR1 is SNHLY and CDR2 FYNNEI. Between the trimmed V and J ends, which lost 1 base and 6 bases, there was a span of 10 bases. This CDR3 is built from 14 residues. CDR3 region: CASSEGVAGNEQFF. CDR3 nucleotides: TGTGCCAGCAGTGAAGGGGTAGCTGGCAATGAGCAGTTCTTC.

This clonotype was found a few times. The CDR3 here is CSASSASGEETQYF. CDR3 bases: TGCAGTGCTAGTTCGGCTAGCGGGGAAGAGACCCAGTACTTC. The gene calls are TRBV20-1 and TRBJ2-5; 9 nucleotides align to TRBD2. CDR1 and CDR2 from the germline V gene are DFQATT and SNEGSKA (reference sequence). The CDR3 consists of 14 residues. Trimming at V came to 3 bases and at J to 3 bases, leaving 5 bases not matched to a gene.

This clonotype has more than one count but fewer than ten. The rearrangement uses TRBV4-1 and TRBJ1-2; D possibly corresponds to TRBD1 (5 bases). This CDR3 region has 17 residues. The V end lost 3 bases, the J end lost 7 bases, and 24 bases lay between the germline ends. Per the germline V gene, CDR1 is MGHRA and CDR2 is YSYEKL. CDR3 protein: CASSQASVGVQDCGYTF. The CDR3 DNA is TGCGCCAGCAGCCAGGCCTCGGTTGGGGTACAGGACTGTGGCTACACCTTC.

This clonotype was picked up a small number of times. The V and J genes are TRBV27 and TRBJ2-5; TRBD1 matches at 10 bases. CDR3 size: 14 residues. Germline values: CDR1 MNHEY, CDR2 SMNVEV (reference sequence). The V segment lost 6 bases and the J segment 4 bases; nucleotides outside the gene matches: 5. The CDR3 DNA sequence: TGTGCCAGCAGCTTGGGGGACAGGGGAGAGACCCAGTACTTC. Protein: CASSLGDRGETQYF.

The CDR3 nucleotides are TGTGCCACCAGTGATTTGCCCACTGGGGGAGTCAATGAGCAGTTCTTC. As protein: CATSDLPTGGVNEQFF. The V call is TRBV24-1, the J call TRBJ2-1; D assignment may be TRBD1 or TRBD2 (5 bases each). The V end was cut by 0 bases, the J end by 6 bases, with 14 bases between. This CDR3 region has 16 residues. Germline V lookup: CDR1 KGHDR, CDR2 SFDVKD.